This record concerns one TCR beta chain sequence. The antigen remains unidentified. This sample is drawn from a study of CD8+CD57+ T cells in acquired aplastic anemia. Turning to the study itself: The study obtained an average of around 2.9 ug of DNA from sorted CD4+ and CD8+ cells.

Study-level findings and limits: Between patients and controls, CD8+ Simpson's diversity did not vary significantly. Patients shared twenty-nine CD8+ CDR3 sequences with controls.

Genomic DNA provided the template from which TCR beta VDJ and CDR3 profiles were obtained. TCRdb reanalysed the reads using MiXCR and keeps one entry per CDR3 protein. The top ten hold 7% to 9% of the sample, which has a few hundred thousand distinct CDR3 sequences, roughly three fifths seen once. CDR1 is SGHDT, CDR2 YYEEEE, per germline. With 3 bases removed from V and 5 bases from J, the gap between germline ends came to 8 bases. CDR3 length equals 12 residues. This receptor was taken from a human donor with severe aplastic anemia or a healthy control (not recorded which). This chain uses TRBV5-6 with TRBJ1-2, with D maybe TRBD1 (6 bases). The sequencing sample was made of sorted CD4+, CD8+, or CD8+CD57+ T cells (not recorded which) from PBMCs. The DNA for the CDR3 is TGTGCCAGCAGCTCAGGGACATATGGCTACACCTTC. Translated, it gives CASSSGTYGYTF.